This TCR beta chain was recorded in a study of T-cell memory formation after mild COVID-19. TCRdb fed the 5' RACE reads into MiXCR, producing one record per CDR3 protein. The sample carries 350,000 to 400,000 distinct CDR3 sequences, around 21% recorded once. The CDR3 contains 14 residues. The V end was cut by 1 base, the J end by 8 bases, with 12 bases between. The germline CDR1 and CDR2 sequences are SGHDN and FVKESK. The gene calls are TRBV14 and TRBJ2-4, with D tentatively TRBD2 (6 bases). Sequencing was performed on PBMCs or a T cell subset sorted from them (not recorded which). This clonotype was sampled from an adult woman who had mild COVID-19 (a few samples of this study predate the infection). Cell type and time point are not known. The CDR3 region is CASSQASRRDIQYF. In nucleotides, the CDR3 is TGTGCCAGCAGCCAAGCCTCGAGGAGGGACATTCAGTACTTC. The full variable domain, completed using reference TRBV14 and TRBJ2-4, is EAGVTQFPSHSVIEKGQTVTLRCDPISGHDNLYWYRRVMGKEIKFLLHFVKESKQDESGMPNNRFLAERTGGTYSTLKVQPAELEDSGVYFCASSQASRRDIQYFGAGTRLSVL.